Below are 14 T cell receptor beta chains sequenced from a single sample in a study of tumor-infiltrating lymphocytes in localized non-small cell lung cancer. The protocol was immunoSEQ multiplex PCR, while the TCRdb copy is restricted to in-frame clones and leaves out a portion. In the table there are 9,200 or so clones, roughly 79% of which are singletons. The sequenced material came from uninvolved lung tissue not adjacent to the tumor. These receptors all stem from a human donor with non-small cell lung cancer.

The genes are TRBV4-2 and TRBJ1-1; no reliable D call. Germline V gene data show CDR1 as LGHNA and CDR2 as YNFKEQ. V was shortened by 0 bases and J by 4 bases, with 12 bases between the two germline ends. The CDR3 length is 15 residues. CDR3 region: CASSQDVVRGTEAFF. As DNA, the CDR3 is TGTGCCAGCAGCCAAGATGTAGTCCGGGGCACTGAAGCTTTCTTT.

This rearrangement joins TRBV27 to TRBJ1-2; D remains unclear. Between the trimmed V and J ends, which lost 1 base and 1 base, there was a span of 10 bases. In germline, CDR1 is MNHEY, CDR2 SMNVEV (reference sequence). This CDR3 region has 15 residues. In DNA, the CDR3 is TGTGCCAGCAGTTTATACGCGACTAATAACTATGGCTACACCTTC. This sequence encodes CASSLYATNNYGYTF.

The CDR3 loop reads CSGGDINGYGYTF. CDR3 nucleotide sequence: TGCAGCGGGGGGGACATTAATGGCTATGGCTACACCTTC. The chain couples TRBV29-1 to TRBJ1-2, with D maybe TRBD1 (6 bases). Germline CDR1 reads SQVTM; CDR2 reads ANQGSEA. V lost 7 bases and J lost 4, with 16 bases in between. CDR3 size: 13 residues.

The chain uses TRBV9 and TRBJ2-2, with a tentative D call TRBD2 (6 bases). Trimming stripped 2 bases from V and 6 bases from J, with 8 bases between. This CDR3 has 13 residues. CDR1 is SGDLS, CDR2 YYNGEE, per germline. The CDR3 region has the DNA TGTGCCAGCAGCGTCTGGGGGGCCGGGGAGCTGTTTTTT. It codes for CASSVWGAGELFF.

The chain uses TRBV6-1 and TRBJ1-2; D ambiguous. Trimming stripped 6 bases from V and 0 bases from J, with 8 bases between. The CDR3 contains 13 residues. The germline V gene has CDR1 MNHNS and CDR2 SASEGT. The CDR3 DNA is TGTGCCAGCAGGATGGGGACTAACTATGGCTACACCTTC. It codes for CASRMGTNYGYTF.

The chain couples TRBV5-6 to TRBJ2-1; D gene ambiguous. The CDR3 has 14 amino acids. Germline V gene sequence: CDR1 SGHDT, CDR2 YYEEEE. Trimming took off 0 bases at V and 14 bases at J, with 18 bases between the two ends. The CDR3 spells CASSLASGPSMEFF. CDR3 nucleotides: TGTGCCAGCAGCTTGGCGTCAGGTCCTTCGATGGAGTTCTTC.

This sequence joins TRBV9 and TRBJ2-5; a weak D match, TRBD2 (7 bases). Germline CDR1 is SGDLS and CDR2 is YYNGEE. Trimming removed 2 bases from V and 2 bases from J, with 13 bases in between. CDR3 size: 15 residues. The CDR3: CASSVTGTIQETQYF. The CDR3 bases are TGTGCCAGCAGCGTCACAGGGACTATACAAGAGACCCAGTACTTC.

The V call is TRBV2, the J call TRBJ2-3, with TRBD2 matching 10 bases. The CDR3 length is 15 residues. CDR1 is SNHLY, CDR2 FYNNEI, per germline. The J segment lost 5 bases and the V segment lost 7 bases, leaving 9 bases of the junction unmatched. The CDR3 is CASNERGGTRDTQYF. DNA for the CDR3: TGTGCCAGCAATGAGCGGGGGGGCACCAGAGATACGCAGTATTTT.

The genes are TRBV27 and TRBJ1-1; possibly TRBD1 for D (6 bases). The CDR3 sequence is 14 residues long. V was trimmed by 6 bases and J by 4 bases, leaving 15 bases between them. The germline CDR1 and CDR2 sequences are MNHEY and SMNVEV (reference sequence). The CDR3 reads CASSYQWGATEAFF. The CDR3 nucleotides read TGTGCCAGCAGCTACCAGTGGGGGGCCACTGAAGCTTTCTTT.

The rearrangement joins TRBV4-1 to TRBJ1-1; 7 positions match TRBD1. The V and J ends lost 0 bases and 12 bases, in that order; junction bases with no gene match: 10. Per germline, CDR1 MGHRA and CDR2 YSYEKL. This CDR3 spans 14 amino acids. For the CDR3, the DNA is TGCGCCAGCAGCCAAGATGCCCAGGGGACAGCCTCTTTCTTT. Encoded protein: CASSQDAQGTASFF.

The J gene is TRBJ2-1, the V gene TRBV7-2; 9 bases line up with TRBD1. J was trimmed by 2 bases and V by 6 bases; bases with no gene match: 8. CDR3 size: 16 residues. Germline-derived CDR1 and CDR2 are SGHTA and FQGNSA. CDR3 sequence reads: CASRGPGTGTYNEQFF. The CDR3, as DNA: TGTGCCAGCAGGGGCCCCGGGACAGGGACCTACAATGAGCAGTTCTTC.

The chain has TRBV7-3 and TRBJ2-1; 13 bases map to TRBD2. The V gene's germline CDR1 is SGHTA and CDR2 FQGTGA. The CDR3 length is 20 residues. V dropped 5 bases and J dropped 4; count of bases not matched to a gene: 17. The CDR3 coding sequence is TGTGCCAGCAGCCCAAACGGGGGACTTTGGACTAGCGGGGGTTACAATGAGCAGTTCTTC. Encoded protein: CASSPNGGLWTSGGYNEQFF.

This chain joins TRBV7-2 and TRBJ1-2; D is undetermined. CDR1 is SGHTA, CDR2 FQGNSA, per germline. V gave up 4 bases and J gave up 3 bases, with 15 bases separating them. This CDR3 contains 15 residues. In DNA form, the CDR3 reads TGTGCCAGCAGCTCGTACTTGTCGAGGGACTATGGCTACACCTTC. Its translation: CASSSYLSRDYGYTF.

This clone has more than one count but fewer than ten. V and J are TRBV7-8 and TRBJ2-1, with 13 nucleotides matching TRBD2. The CDR3 consists of 15 residues. In germline, CDR1 is SGHVS, CDR2 FQNEAQ. The V and J ends lost 6 bases and 7 bases, in that order; junction bases with no gene match: 6. The chain's CDR3 is CASRRGLAGANEQFF. DNA for the CDR3: TGTGCCAGCAGGCGAGGACTAGCGGGAGCGAATGAGCAGTTCTTC.